This T cell receptor beta chain stems from a study of T cell responses to AZD1222 COVID-19 vaccine. Regarding the study as a whole: Dominant CD4 TCR responses targeted spike regions 160-218 and 743-854. The donors showed a predominance of white British ancestry and of females, with possible underestimation of clonal diversity. At baseline, seropositivity was found in only 6 or 7 AZD1222 recipients. Reportedly, close to half of spike-specific TCRs are directed against unmutated variant regions.

Looked up from germline, CDR1 is SGHKS and CDR2 is YYEKEE (reference sequence). The V gene end was trimmed by 2 bases and the J gene end by 3 bases; junction bases not matched to a gene: 7. The CDR3 covers 18 residues. Profiling relied on immunoSEQ multiplex PCR, and the TCRdb table lists in-frame clones only, not all of them. Of about 56,000 clones in the sample, nearly 80% are singletons; the top ten hold around 5%. On this clone itself: Its specificity is unknown.

V is TRBV5-5 and J is TRBJ2-3; 15 positions agree with TRBD2. This receptor was taken from an adult who received the AZD1222 COVID-19 vaccine. The input for sequencing was peripheral blood, taken 28 days after the second AZD1222 dose. The CDR3 reads CASSLGLAGGPRTDTQYF. The CDR3 DNA reads as TGTGCCAGCAGCTTAGGACTAGCGGGAGGGCCCCGGACAGATACGCAGTATTTT.